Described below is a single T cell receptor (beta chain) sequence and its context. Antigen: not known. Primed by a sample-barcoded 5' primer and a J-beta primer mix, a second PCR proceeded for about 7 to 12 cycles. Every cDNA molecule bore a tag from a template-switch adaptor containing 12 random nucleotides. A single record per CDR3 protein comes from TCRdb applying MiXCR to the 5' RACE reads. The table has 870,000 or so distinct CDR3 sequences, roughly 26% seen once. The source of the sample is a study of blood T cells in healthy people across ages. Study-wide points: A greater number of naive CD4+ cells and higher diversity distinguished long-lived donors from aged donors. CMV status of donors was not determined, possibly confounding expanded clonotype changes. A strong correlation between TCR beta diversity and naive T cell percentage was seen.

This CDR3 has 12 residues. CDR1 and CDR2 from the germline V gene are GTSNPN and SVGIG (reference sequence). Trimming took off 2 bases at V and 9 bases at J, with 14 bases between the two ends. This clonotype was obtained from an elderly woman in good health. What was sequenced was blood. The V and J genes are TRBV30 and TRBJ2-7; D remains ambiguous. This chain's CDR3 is CAWSPPGRVQYF. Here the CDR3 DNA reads TGTGCCTGGAGTCCCCCCGGACGGGTGCAGTACTTC.